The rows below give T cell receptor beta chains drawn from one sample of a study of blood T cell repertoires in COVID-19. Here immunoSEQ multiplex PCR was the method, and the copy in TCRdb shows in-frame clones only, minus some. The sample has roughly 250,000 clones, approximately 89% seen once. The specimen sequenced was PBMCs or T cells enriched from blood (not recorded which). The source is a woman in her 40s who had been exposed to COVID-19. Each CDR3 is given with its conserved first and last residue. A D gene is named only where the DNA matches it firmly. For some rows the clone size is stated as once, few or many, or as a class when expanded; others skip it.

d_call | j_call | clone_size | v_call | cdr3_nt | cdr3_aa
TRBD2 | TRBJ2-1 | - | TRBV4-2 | TGTGCCAGCAGCCAAGTTTTAGGGCTAGCGGGGGGCCTGAGCTCCTACAATGAGCAGTTCTTC | CASSQVLGLAGGLSSYNEQFF
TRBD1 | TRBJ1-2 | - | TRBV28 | TGTGCCAGCAGTTTCCCTGGGACAGGGACACAGGGCTACACCTTC | CASSFPGTGTQGYTF
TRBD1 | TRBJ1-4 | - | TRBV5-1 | TGCGCCAGCAGCTTGAGGGGACAGGGGGCGGCTAATGAAAAACTGTTTTTT | CASSLRGQGAANEKLFF
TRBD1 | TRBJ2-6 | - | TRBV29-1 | TGCAGCGCCAAGCTCGGGACAGGTTGGTCTGGGGCCAACGTCCTGACTTTC | CSAKLGTGWSGANVLTF
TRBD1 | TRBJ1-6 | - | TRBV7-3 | TGTGCCAGCAGCAGGACAGGGGGCAATTCACCCCTCCACTTT | CASSRTGGNSPLHF
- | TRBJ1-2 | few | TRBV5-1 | TGCGCCAGCAGCTGGGGCGGGGAACGCGTCAATGGCTACACCTTC | CASSWGGERVNGYTF
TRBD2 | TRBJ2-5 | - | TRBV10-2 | TGCGCCAGCAGTGAGTCAAGTAGCGGGAGTGAGACCCAGTACTTC | CASSESSSGSETQYF
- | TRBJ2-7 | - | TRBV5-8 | TGTGCCAGCAGCTTGGGTTTCAGGGAAAACGAGCAGTACTTC | CASSLGFRENEQYF
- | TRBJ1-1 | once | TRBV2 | TGTGCCAGCAGCGCAGGGGTGCCTGAAGCTTTCTTT | CASSAGVPEAFF
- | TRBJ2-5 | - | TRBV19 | TGTGCCAGTAGTCACGGGACTCTTCAAGAGACCCAGTACTTC | CASSHGTLQETQYF
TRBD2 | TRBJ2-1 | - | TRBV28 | TGTGCCAGCAGTACCGCGGCTAGCGGGAGTCGATACAATGAGCAGTTCTTC | CASSTAASGSRYNEQFF
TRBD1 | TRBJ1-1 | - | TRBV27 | TGTGCCAGCAGAAAGAGTAGGGGGCTCACTGAAGCTTTCTTT | CASRKSRGLTEAFF
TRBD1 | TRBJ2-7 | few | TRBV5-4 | TGTGCCAGCAGTCCTTGGGACAGGGGGAAGTACGAGCAGTACTTC | CASSPWDRGKYEQYF
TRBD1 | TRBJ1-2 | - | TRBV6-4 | TGTGCCAGCAGTGAGACAGGGATCTATGGCTACACCTTC | CASSETGIYGYTF